Sequencing of this TCR beta chain was carried out in a study of CD8+ T cells in alopecia areata. Study context: Twice a day, 5 to 10 mg of oral tofacitinib was administered to treated patients. A 6-month off-drug phase came after tofacitinib, which had lasted 6 to 18 months.

Extraction of RNA preceded its reverse transcription into cDNA, which served as the sequencing template. TCRdb keeps only in-frame clones here, not all; method: immunoSEQ multiplex PCR. The repertoire holds 150,000 to 200,000 clones, with 50% to 70% as singletons. The CDR3 length is 13 residues. Trimming shortened V by 2 bases and J by 8 bases, and 12 bases separated the two germline ends. Germline V CDR1 and CDR2: SNHLY, FYNNEI. This clonotype was sampled from a human donor with alopecia areata. The starting material was CD4+ T cells sorted from blood, obtained at week 0. The chain couples TRBV2 to TRBJ1-2; D remains ambiguous. This CDR3 reads CASSENLWGGYTF. The DNA for the CDR3 is TGTGCCAGCAGTGAAAACCTCTGGGGAGGCTACACCTTC.